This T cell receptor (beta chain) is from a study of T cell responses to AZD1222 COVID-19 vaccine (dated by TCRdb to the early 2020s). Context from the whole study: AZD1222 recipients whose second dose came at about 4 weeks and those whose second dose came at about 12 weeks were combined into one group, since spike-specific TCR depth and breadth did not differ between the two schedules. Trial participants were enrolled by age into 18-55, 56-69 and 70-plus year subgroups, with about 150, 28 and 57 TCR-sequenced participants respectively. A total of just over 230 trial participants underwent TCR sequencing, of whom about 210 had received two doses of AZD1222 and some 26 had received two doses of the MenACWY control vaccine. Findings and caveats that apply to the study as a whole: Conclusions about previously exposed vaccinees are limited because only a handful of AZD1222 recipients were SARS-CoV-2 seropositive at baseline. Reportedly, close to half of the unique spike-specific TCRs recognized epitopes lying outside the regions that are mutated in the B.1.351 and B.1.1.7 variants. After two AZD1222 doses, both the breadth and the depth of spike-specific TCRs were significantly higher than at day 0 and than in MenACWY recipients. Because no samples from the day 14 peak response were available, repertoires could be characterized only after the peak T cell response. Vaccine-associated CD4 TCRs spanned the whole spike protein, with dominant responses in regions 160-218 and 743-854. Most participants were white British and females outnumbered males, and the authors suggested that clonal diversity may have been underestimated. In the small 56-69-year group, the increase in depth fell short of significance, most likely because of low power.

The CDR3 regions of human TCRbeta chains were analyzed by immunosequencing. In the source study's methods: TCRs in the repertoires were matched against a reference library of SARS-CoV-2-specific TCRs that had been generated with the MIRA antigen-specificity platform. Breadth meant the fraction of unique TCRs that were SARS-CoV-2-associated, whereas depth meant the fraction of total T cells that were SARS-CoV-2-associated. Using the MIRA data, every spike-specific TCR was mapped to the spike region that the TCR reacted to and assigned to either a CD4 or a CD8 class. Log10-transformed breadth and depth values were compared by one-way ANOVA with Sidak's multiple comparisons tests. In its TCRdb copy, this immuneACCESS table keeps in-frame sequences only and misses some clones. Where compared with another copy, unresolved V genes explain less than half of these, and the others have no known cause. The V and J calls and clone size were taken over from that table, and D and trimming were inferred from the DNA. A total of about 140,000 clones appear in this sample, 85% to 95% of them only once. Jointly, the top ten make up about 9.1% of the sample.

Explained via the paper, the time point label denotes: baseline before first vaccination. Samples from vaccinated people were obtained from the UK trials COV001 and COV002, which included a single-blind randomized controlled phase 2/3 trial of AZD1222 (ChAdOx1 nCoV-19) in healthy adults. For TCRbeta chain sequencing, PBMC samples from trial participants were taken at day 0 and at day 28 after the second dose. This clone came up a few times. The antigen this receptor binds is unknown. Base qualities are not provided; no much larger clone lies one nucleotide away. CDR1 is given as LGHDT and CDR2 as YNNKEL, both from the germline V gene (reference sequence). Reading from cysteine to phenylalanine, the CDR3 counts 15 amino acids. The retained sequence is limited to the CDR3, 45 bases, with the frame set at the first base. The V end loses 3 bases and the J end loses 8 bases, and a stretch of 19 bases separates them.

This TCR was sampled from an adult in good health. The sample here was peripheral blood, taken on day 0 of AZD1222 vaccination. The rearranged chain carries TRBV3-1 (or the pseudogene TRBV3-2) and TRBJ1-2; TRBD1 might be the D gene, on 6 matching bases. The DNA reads TGTGCCAGCAGCCAGGCGCAGGGGAAGGGAGCGGGCTACACCTTC. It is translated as CASSQAQGKGAGYTF.